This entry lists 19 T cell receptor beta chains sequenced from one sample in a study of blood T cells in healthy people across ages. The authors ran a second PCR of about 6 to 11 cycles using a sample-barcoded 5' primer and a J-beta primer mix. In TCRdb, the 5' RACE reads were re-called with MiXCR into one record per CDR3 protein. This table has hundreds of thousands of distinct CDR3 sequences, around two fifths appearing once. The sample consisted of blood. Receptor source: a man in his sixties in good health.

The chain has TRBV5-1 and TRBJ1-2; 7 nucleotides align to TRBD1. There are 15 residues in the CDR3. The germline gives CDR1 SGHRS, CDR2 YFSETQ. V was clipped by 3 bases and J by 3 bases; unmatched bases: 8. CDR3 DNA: TGCGCCAGCAGCTCGAACGCAGGGGGAGACTATGGCTACACCTTC. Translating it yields CASSSNAGGDYGYTF.

The DNA for the CDR3 is TGTGCCAGCAGCCCCTCCGTGGGACCAAAACTGTACGAGCAGTACTTC. Protein sequence: CASSPSVGPKLYEQYF. The chain uses TRBV9 and TRBJ2-7, with D perhaps matching TRBD1 or TRBD2 (5 bases each). The CDR3 contains 16 residues. Per germline, CDR1 SGDLS and CDR2 YYNGEE. Trimming removed 4 bases at V and 4 bases at J, with 21 bases between. Together with reference TRBV9 and TRBJ2-7, the CDR3 gives the full variable domain: DSGVTQTPKHLITATGQRVTLRCSPRSGDLSVYWYQQSLDQGLQFLIQYYNGEERAKGNILERFSAQQFPDLHSELNLSSLELGDSALYFCASSPSVGPKLYEQYFGPGTRLTVT.

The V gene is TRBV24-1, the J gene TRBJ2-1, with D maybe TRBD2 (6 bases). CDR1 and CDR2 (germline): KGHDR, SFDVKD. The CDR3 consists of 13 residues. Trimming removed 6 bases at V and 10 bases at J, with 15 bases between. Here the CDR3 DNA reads TGTGCCACCAGTCAAATGGGGGGTCACGAGCAGTTCTTC. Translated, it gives CATSQMGGHEQFF.

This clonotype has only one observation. CDR3 DNA sequence: TGCAGTGCTAGCGGGAGCGGCTATGAGCAGTTCTTC. Translated, it gives CSASGSGYEQFF. The V gene is TRBV20-1, the J gene TRBJ2-1; D might be TRBD2 (6 bases). This CDR3 contains 12 residues. V was cut by 3 bases and J by 8 bases, with 11 bases left in between. Germline-derived CDR1 and CDR2 are DFQATT and SNEGSKA (reference sequence).

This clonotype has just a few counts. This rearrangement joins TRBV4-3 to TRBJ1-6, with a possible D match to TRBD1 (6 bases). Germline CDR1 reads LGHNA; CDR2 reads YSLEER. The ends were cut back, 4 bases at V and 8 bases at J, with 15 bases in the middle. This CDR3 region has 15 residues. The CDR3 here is CASSRSRGWDSPLHF. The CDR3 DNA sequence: TGCGCCAGCAGCCGGAGCAGGGGATGGGATTCACCCCTCCACTTT.

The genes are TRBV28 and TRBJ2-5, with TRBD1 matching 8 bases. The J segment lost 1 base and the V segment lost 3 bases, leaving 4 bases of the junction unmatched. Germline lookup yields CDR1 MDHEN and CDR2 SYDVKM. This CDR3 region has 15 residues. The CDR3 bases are TGTGCCAGCAGTTTCCACGGGACAGGCCAAGAGACCCAGTACTTC. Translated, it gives CASSFHGTGQETQYF.

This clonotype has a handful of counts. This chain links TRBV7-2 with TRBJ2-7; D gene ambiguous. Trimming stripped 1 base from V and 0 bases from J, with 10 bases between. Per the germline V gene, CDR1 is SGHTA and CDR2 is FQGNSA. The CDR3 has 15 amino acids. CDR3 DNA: TGTGCCAGCAGCTTAGAAGGGTCGAGCTCCTACGAGCAGTACTTC. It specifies CASSLEGSSSYEQYF.

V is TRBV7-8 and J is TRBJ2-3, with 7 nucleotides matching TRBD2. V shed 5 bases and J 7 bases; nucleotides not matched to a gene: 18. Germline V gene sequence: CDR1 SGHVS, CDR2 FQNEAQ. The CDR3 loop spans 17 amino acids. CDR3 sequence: CASSPGGGRAVLHTQYF. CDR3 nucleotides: TGTGCCAGCAGCCCCGGCGGAGGGAGGGCCGTTCTCCATACGCAGTATTTT. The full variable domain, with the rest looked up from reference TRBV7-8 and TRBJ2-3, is GAGVSQSPRYKVAKRGQDVALRCDPISGHVSLFWYQQALGQGPEFLTYFQNEAQLDKSGLPSDRFFAERPEGSVSTLKIQRTQQEDSAVYLCASSPGGGRAVLHTQYFGPGTRLTVL.

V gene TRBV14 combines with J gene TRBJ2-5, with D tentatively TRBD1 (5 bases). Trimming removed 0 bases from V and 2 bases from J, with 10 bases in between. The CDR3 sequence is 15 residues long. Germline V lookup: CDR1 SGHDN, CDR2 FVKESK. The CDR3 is CASSQDQTAQETQYF. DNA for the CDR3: TGTGCCAGCAGCCAAGACCAGACAGCGCAAGAGACCCAGTACTTC. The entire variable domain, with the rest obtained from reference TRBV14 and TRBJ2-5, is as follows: EAGVTQFPSHSVIEKGQTVTLRCDPISGHDNLYWYRRVMGKEIKFLLHFVKESKQDESGMPNNRFLAERTGGTYSTLKVQPAELEDSGVYFCASSQDQTAQETQYFGPGTRLLVL.

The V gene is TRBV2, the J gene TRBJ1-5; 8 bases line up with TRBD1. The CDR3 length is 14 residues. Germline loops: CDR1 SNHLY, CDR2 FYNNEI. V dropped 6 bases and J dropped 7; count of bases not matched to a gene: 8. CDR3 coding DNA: TGTGCCAGCAGACCCGACAGGGGTTCACAGCCCCAGCATTTT. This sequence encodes CASRPDRGSQPQHF.

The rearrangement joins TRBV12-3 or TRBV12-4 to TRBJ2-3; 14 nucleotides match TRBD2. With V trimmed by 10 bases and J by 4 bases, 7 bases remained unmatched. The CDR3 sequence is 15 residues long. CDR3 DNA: TGTGCCAACAAGACGACTAGCGGGGGGGCAGATACGCAGTATTTT. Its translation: CANKTTSGGADTQYF.

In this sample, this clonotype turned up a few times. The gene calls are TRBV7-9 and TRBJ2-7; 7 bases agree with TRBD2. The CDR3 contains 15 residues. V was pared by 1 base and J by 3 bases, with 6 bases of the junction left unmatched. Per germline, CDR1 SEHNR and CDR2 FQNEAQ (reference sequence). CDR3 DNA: TGTGCCAGCAGCTTAGGACTAGCTAATAGCTACGAGCAGTACTTC. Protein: CASSLGLANSYEQYF.

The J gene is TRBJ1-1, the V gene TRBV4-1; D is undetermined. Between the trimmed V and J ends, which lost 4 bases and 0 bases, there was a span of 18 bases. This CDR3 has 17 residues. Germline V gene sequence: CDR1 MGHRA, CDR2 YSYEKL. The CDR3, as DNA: TGCGCCAGCAGCCTCCTATCAATAGGCACCATGAACACTGAAGCTTTCTTT. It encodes CASSLLSIGTMNTEAFF.

CDR3 bases: TGCGCCAGCAGCCAAGAGCGGACCGGGACTAAAGAGACCCAGTACTTC. As protein: CASSQERTGTKETQYF. This chain uses TRBV4-3 with TRBJ2-5; 7 bases match TRBD2. This CDR3 has 16 amino acids. The germline gives CDR1 LGHNA, CDR2 YSLEER. J was trimmed by 3 bases and V by 0 bases; bases with no gene match: 7.

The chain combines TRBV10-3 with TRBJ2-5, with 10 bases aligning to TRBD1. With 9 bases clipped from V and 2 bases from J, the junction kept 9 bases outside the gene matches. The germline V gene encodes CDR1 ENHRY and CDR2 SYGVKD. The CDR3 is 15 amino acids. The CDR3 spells CAISFTGQGQETQYF. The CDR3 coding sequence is TGTGCCATATCATTTACGGGACAGGGGCAAGAGACCCAGTACTTC.

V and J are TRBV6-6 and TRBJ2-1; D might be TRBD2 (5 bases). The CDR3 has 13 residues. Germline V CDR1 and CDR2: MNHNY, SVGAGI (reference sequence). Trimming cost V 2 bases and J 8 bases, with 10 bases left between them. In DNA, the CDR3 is TGTGCCAGCAGTTACGCTAGGCGGGATGAGCAGTTCTTC. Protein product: CASSYARRDEQFF.

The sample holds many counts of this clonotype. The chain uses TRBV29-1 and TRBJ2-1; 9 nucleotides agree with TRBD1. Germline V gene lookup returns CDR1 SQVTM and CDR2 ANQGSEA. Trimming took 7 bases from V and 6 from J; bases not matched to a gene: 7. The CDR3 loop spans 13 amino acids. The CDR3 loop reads CSGGQGHGNEQFF. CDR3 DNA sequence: TGCAGCGGGGGACAGGGCCATGGCAATGAGCAGTTCTTC.

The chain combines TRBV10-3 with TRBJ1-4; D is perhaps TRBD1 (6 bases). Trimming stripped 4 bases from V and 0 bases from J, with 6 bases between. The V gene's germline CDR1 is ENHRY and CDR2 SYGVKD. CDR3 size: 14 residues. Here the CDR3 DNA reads TGTGCCATCAGTGGACAGGCAACTAATGAAAAACTGTTTTTT. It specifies CAISGQATNEKLFF.

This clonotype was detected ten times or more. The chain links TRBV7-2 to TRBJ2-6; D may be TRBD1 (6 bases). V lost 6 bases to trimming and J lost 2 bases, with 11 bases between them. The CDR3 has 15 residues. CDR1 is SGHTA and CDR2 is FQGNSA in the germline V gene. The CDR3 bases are TGTGCCAGCAGTCTACAGGGAGCTGGGGCCAACGTCCTGACTTTC. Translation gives CASSLQGAGANVLTF.